Below are 29 T cell receptor beta chains sequenced from a single sample in a study of blood T cell repertoires in COVID-19 (dated by TCRdb to the early 2020s). The receptor library was made with the immunoSEQ multiplex PCR assay. Held by TCRdb, this immuneACCESS table contains in-frame sequences only and omits some clones. Under half of the omission traces to an unresolved V gene where checked; the cause of the rest is unknown. The sample includes some 83,000 clones, with more than 75% observed a single time. The ten largest clones take up about 8.5% of the sample. The sequenced material came from peripheral blood. Receptors originate from a man aged 45-65 years with active COVID-19.

The sample holds a few counts of this clone. The rearrangement uses TRBV14 and TRBJ2-5; D call uncertain. The CDR3 loop spans 16 amino acids. Trimming took 1 base from V and 4 from J, leaving 16 bases between them. Germline V gene lookup returns CDR1 SGHDN and CDR2 FVKESK. This chain's CDR3 is CASSQGINYPLETQYF. CDR3 sequence (DNA): TGTGCCAGCAGCCAAGGAATTAACTATCCTCTAGAGACCCAGTACTTC. The whole variable domain, remainder taken from reference TRBV14 and TRBJ2-5, is EAGVTQFPSHSVIEKGQTVTLRCDPISGHDNLYWYRRVMGKEIKFLLHFVKESKQDESGMPNNRFLAERTGGTYSTLKVQPAELEDSGVYFCASSQGINYPLETQYFGPGTRLLVL.

The J gene is TRBJ2-2, the V gene TRBV7-8, with D maybe TRBD2 (7 bases). The V and J ends lost 3 bases and 4 bases respectively, with 9 bases between them. The CDR3 is 14 residues long. Germline lookup yields CDR1 SGHVS and CDR2 FQNEAQ. The CDR3 sequence: CASSFRGATGELFF. DNA for the CDR3: TGTGCCAGCAGCTTCCGGGGGGCCACCGGGGAGCTGTTTTTT.

The chain combines TRBV7-2 with TRBJ1-4, with TRBD1 as a possible D gene (5 bases). The germline V gene encodes CDR1 SGHTA and CDR2 FQGNSA. This CDR3 is 17 amino acids long. V was trimmed by 5 bases and J by 0 bases, leaving 16 bases between them. The CDR3 region is CASSPRGTSSTNEKLFF. CDR3 DNA sequence: TGTGCCAGCAGCCCCCGGGGGACTTCTTCAACTAATGAAAAACTGTTTTTT.

J is TRBJ1-5 and V is TRBV15; D gene unclear. Per germline, CDR1 LNHNV and CDR2 YYDKDF (reference sequence). V dropped 1 base and J dropped 7 bases, with 11 bases sitting between them. The CDR3 spans 14 residues. In DNA, the CDR3 is TGTGCCACCAGCAGAGGCGGGTACAACCAGCCCCAGCATTTT. This encodes CATSRGGYNQPQHF.

The V call is TRBV11-3, the J call TRBJ2-5; the D gene is possibly TRBD2 (5 bases). Deletions cut 5 bases from V and 4 bases from J, with 11 bases between. This CDR3 comprises 13 residues. CDR1 is SGHNT, CDR2 YENEEA, per germline. CDR3 protein: CASSRGFGETQYF. CDR3 sequence (DNA): TGTGCCAGCAGCCGGGGATTTGGAGAGACCCAGTACTTC.

The chain uses TRBV14 and TRBJ1-2; D unresolved. The CDR3 sequence is 15 residues long. The ends were cut back, 1 base at V and 8 bases at J, with 17 bases in the middle. Germline-derived CDR1 and CDR2 are SGHDN and FVKESK. CDR3 nucleotide sequence: TGTGCCAGCAGCCAAGTGGTCGCGGGTGAGAAAGGCTACACCTTC. As protein: CASSQVVAGEKGYTF.

Only a few counts were recorded for this clone. V gene TRBV6-2 or TRBV6-3 combines with J gene TRBJ1-1; no definite D call. Trimming took off 4 bases at V and 4 bases at J, with 16 bases between the two ends. Germline lookup yields CDR1 MNHEY and CDR2 SVGEGT. The CDR3 spans 15 residues. CDR3 loop: CASSSQTHEGTEAFF. The CDR3 DNA reads TGTGCCAGCAGTTCTCAGACCCACGAGGGCACTGAAGCTTTCTTT.

The rearrangement joins TRBV5-4 to TRBJ2-3, with unresolved D. The CDR3 runs 14 residues. Germline lookup yields CDR1 SGHNT and CDR2 YYREEE (reference sequence). V was cut by 0 bases and J by 4 bases, with 9 bases left in between. CDR3 in amino acids: CASSLVAAPDTQYF. CDR3 coding DNA: TGTGCCAGCAGCTTGGTGGCGGCCCCAGATACGCAGTATTTT.

The rearrangement uses TRBV5-1 and TRBJ2-2; D might be TRBD2 (5 bases). The CDR3 loop spans 16 amino acids. Trimming shortened V by 3 bases and J by 5 bases, and 17 bases separated the two germline ends. CDR1 and CDR2 from the germline V gene are SGHRS and YFSETQ. Here the CDR3 reads CASSSLRAQRTGELFF. The CDR3 region has the DNA TGCGCCAGCAGCTCCCTGCGGGCTCAGAGGACCGGGGAGCTGTTTTTT.

CDR3 sequence (DNA): TGTGCCAGCAGCCCCCCGGCCGGGAGCCAAGAGACCCAGTACTTC. It translates to CASSPPAGSQETQYF. This chain uses TRBV6-2 or TRBV6-3 with TRBJ2-5; tentatively, D is TRBD2 (6 bases). This CDR3 contains 15 residues. Looked up from germline, CDR1 is MNHEY and CDR2 is SVGEGT. Trimming stripped 6 bases from V and 1 base from J, with 15 bases between.

V gene TRBV28 combines with J gene TRBJ1-6; TRBD1 matches 7 bases. V shed 6 bases, J shed 8 bases, and the junction held 7 bases outside the gene matches. CDR3 length equals 14 residues. Germline CDR1 is MDHEN and CDR2 is SYDVKM. CDR3 protein: CASSQTGMDSPLHF. Written as DNA, the CDR3 is TGTGCCAGCAGCCAGACAGGGATGGATTCACCCCTCCACTTT.

The V call is TRBV21-1, the J call TRBJ2-1; the table names TRBD1, a call not compared with the DNA. TRBV21-1 is listed as a pseudogene. CDR3 size: 19 residues. CDR3 loop: CASSNSRNWTGGENNEQFF. In DNA, the CDR3 is TGTGCCAGCAGCAATTCCAGAAATTGGACAGGGGGGGAGAACAATGAGCAGTTCTTC.

The rearrangement uses TRBV4-2 and TRBJ1-2, with D unresolved. Between the trimmed V and J ends, which lost 0 bases and 9 bases, there was a span of 17 bases. Germline CDR1 and CDR2: LGHNA and YNFKEQ. This CDR3 region has 15 residues. In DNA, the CDR3 is TGTGCCAGCAGCCAAGATTGGGCAGAAGGCTTTAGCTACACCTTC. The encoded protein is CASSQDWAEGFSYTF.

The V and J genes are TRBV28 and TRBJ2-7, with 9 bases lining up with TRBD1. In germline, CDR1 is MDHEN, CDR2 SYDVKM. V lost 5 bases to trimming and J lost 11 bases; unmatched junction nucleotides: 4. CDR3 length equals 11 residues. In nucleotides, the CDR3 is TGTGCCAGCAGTCTCGGGACAGGGAAGTACTTC. The encoded protein is CASSLGTGKYF.

The rearrangement uses TRBV7-2 and TRBJ1-2; D gene uncertain. The germline gives CDR1 SGHTA, CDR2 FQGNSA. V lost 3 bases and J 4 bases, leaving 12 bases between the germline ends. This CDR3 region has 14 residues. The CDR3 sequence: CASSFAGYSYGYTF. CDR3 nucleotide sequence: TGTGCCAGCAGCTTTGCGGGTTACAGCTATGGCTACACCTTC.

This chain joins TRBV7-2 and TRBJ2-7; 12 bases align to TRBD2. The CDR3 runs to 14 residues. Germline assignment: CDR1 SGHTA and CDR2 FQGNSA. V gave up 6 bases and J gave up 5 bases; unmatched junction bases: 5. Here the CDR3 reads CASSTGLAGHEQYF. CDR3 nucleotide sequence: TGTGCCAGCAGTACAGGACTAGCGGGACACGAGCAGTACTTC.

V gene TRBV11-3 combines with J gene TRBJ2-1, with 8 bases fitting TRBD1. The trim removed 5 bases at V and 8 bases at J, leaving 8 bases unmatched. The CDR3 is 14 residues long. Germline CDR1 and CDR2: SGHNT and YENEEA. DNA for the CDR3: TGTGCCAGCAGCCCTCGGACAGGGACCCATGAGCAGTTCTTC. It encodes CASSPRTGTHEQFF.

The chain links TRBV4-3 to TRBJ1-6; D not certain. Germline-derived CDR1 and CDR2 are LGHNA and YSLEER. The CDR3 is 15 residues long. Trimming cost V 5 bases and J 9 bases, with 17 bases left between them. The CDR3 here is CASSVRLAGGSPLHF. For the CDR3, the DNA is TGCGCCAGCAGCGTACGACTGGCCGGTGGTTCACCCCTCCACTTT.

The chain couples TRBV5-1 to TRBJ1-5; D ambiguous. The CDR3 has 15 residues. CDR1 and CDR2 (germline): SGHRS, YFSETQ. Trimming took off 0 bases at V and 5 bases at J, with 12 bases between the two ends. The CDR3 loop reads CASSLVSGRDQPQHF. CDR3 DNA: TGCGCCAGCAGCTTGGTATCGGGGAGGGATCAGCCCCAGCATTTT.

The chain recombines TRBV24-1 with TRBJ2-5; 7 nucleotides match TRBD1. Per the germline V gene, CDR1 is KGHDR and CDR2 is SFDVKD. The CDR3 extends over 17 amino acids. V was clipped by 1 base and J by 4 bases; unmatched bases: 11. The DNA of the CDR3 is TGTGCCACCAGTGATTTTGACGGACAGGCAGGTCCAGAGACCCAGTACTTC. This translates into CATSDFDGQAGPETQYF.

The sample holds one count of this clone. The chain links TRBV27 to TRBJ2-3; 10 positions match TRBD2. The V and J ends lost 1 base and 6 bases, in that order; junction bases with no gene match: 7. This CDR3 spans 16 amino acids. Germline lookup yields CDR1 MNHEY and CDR2 SMNVEV (reference sequence). The CDR3 protein is CASSLFPSGGSDTQYF. The CDR3 DNA follows: TGTGCCAGCAGTTTATTTCCTAGCGGGGGTTCGGATACGCAGTATTTT.

This chain links TRBV30 with TRBJ1-3, with 9 bases fitting TRBD1. The germline V gene encodes CDR1 GTSNPN and CDR2 SVGIG (reference sequence). The CDR3 totals 13 residues. J lost 3 bases, V lost 8 bases, and 5 bases had no gene match. The CDR3 protein is CARDRDDGNTIYF. DNA of the CDR3: TGTGCCAGGGACAGGGACGATGGAAACACCATATATTTT.

Here the CDR3 reads CAITGTSGPYNEQFF. The CDR3 nucleotides read TGTGCCATAACCGGGACTAGCGGGCCCTACAATGAGCAGTTCTTC. The chain has TRBV10-3 and TRBJ2-1; 12 bases are a match to TRBD2. Germline-derived CDR1 and CDR2 are ENHRY and SYGVKD. The CDR3 is made up of 15 amino acids. The trim removed 9 bases at V and 2 bases at J, leaving 5 bases unmatched.

The chain uses TRBV20-1 and TRBJ1-3; D gene uncertain. CDR3 size: 15 residues. Germline V CDR1 and CDR2: DFQATT, SNEGSKA (reference sequence). With 3 bases removed from V and 0 bases from J, the gap between germline ends came to 12 bases. As DNA, the CDR3 is TGCAGTGCTAGTTACGGGAGCGGCTCTGGAAACACCATATATTTT. It codes for CSASYGSGSGNTIYF.

This clone was detected once. The gene calls are TRBV27 and TRBJ2-1, with D possibly matching TRBD2 (7 bases). V shed 6 bases and J shed 0 bases, with 9 bases lying between them. Per germline, CDR1 MNHEY and CDR2 SMNVEV (reference sequence). This CDR3 is 14 amino acids long. The CDR3 coding sequence is TGTGCCAGCAGAGGGGGGGGCTCCTACAATGAGCAGTTCTTC. This sequence encodes CASRGGGSYNEQFF.

This clone has just a few counts. V gene TRBV6-2 or TRBV6-3 combines with J gene TRBJ1-5; D ambiguous. CDR1 is MNHEY and CDR2 is SVGEGT in the germline V gene. CDR3 size: 16 residues. V was clipped by 2 bases and J by 3 bases, with 14 bases between them. The CDR3 loop is CASSYPLRQLNQPQHF. CDR3 DNA sequence: TGTGCCAGCAGTTACCCCCTGCGGCAACTCAATCAGCCCCAGCATTTT.

The gene calls are TRBV7-3 and TRBJ2-6, with a possible D match to TRBD1 (6 bases). Trimming removed 2 bases from V and 0 bases from J, with 14 bases in between. This CDR3 spans 18 amino acids. CDR1 and CDR2 (germline): SGHTA, FQGTGA. CDR3 protein: CASSLYNRVNSGANVLTF. In nucleotides, the CDR3 is TGTGCCAGCAGCTTATATAACAGGGTAAACTCTGGGGCCAACGTCCTGACTTTC. Full variable domain (rest looked up from reference TRBV7-3 and TRBJ2-6): GAGVSQTPSNKVTEKGKYVELRCDPISGHTALYWYRQSLGQGPEFLIYFQGTGAADDSGLPNDRFFAVRPEGSVSTLKIQRTERGDSAVYLCASSLYNRVNSGANVLTFGAGSRLTVL.

The V gene is TRBV4-3, the J gene TRBJ2-2; 14 nucleotides line up with TRBD2. Trimming took 0 bases from V and 1 from J; bases not matched to a gene: 7. The germline V gene encodes CDR1 LGHNA and CDR2 YSLEER. The CDR3 runs 20 residues. For the CDR3, the DNA is TGCGCCAGCAGCCAAGAGGGGGGACTAGCGGGAGTCCGGAACACCGGGGAGCTGTTTTTT. It codes for CASSQEGGLAGVRNTGELFF.

The V gene is TRBV19, the J gene TRBJ1-1; the D gene is possibly TRBD1 (6 bases). This CDR3 contains 16 residues. V was clipped by 4 bases and J by 0 bases, with 15 bases between them. Germline assignment: CDR1 LNHDA and CDR2 SQIVND (reference sequence). Here the CDR3 reads CASSKGGGLLNTEAFF. CDR3 in DNA: TGTGCCAGTAGTAAAGGGGGGGGACTCTTGAACACTGAAGCTTTCTTT.